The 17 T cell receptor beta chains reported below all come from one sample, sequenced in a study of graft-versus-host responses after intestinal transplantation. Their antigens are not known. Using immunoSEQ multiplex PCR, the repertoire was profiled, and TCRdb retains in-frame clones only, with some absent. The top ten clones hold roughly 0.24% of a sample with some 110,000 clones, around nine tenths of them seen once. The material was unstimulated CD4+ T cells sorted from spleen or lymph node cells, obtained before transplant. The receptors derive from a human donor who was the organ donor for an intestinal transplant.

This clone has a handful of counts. CDR3 nucleotides: TGTGCCAGCAGCTTGGGACGGACGAGGGGGGAGCAGTACTTC. Its protein is CASSLGRTRGEQYF. The chain joins TRBV5-5 to TRBJ2-7; D might be TRBD1 (6 bases). V was clipped by 0 bases and J by 7 bases, with 14 bases between them. The length of the CDR3 is 14 residues. Germline V gives CDR1 SGHKS, CDR2 YYEKEE (reference sequence).

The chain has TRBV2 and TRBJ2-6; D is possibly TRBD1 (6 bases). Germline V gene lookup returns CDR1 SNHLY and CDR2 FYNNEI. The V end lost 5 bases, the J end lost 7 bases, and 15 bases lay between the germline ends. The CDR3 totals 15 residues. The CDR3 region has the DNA TGTGCCAGCAGTACAGAGCCCAGGGGTGCCAACGTCCTGACTTTC. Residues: CASSTEPRGANVLTF. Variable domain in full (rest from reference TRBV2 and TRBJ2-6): EPEVTQTPSHQVTQMGQEVILRCVPISNHLYFYWYRQILGQKVEFLVSFYNNEISEKSEIFDDQFSVERPDGSNFTLKIRSTKLEDSAMYFCASSTEPRGANVLTFGAGSRLTVL.

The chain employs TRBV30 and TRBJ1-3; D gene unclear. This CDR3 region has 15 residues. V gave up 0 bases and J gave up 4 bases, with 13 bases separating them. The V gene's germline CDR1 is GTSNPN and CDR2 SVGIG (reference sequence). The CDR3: CAWSVRREPGNTIYF. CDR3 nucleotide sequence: TGTGCCTGGAGTGTACGACGGGAGCCCGGAAACACCATATATTTT.

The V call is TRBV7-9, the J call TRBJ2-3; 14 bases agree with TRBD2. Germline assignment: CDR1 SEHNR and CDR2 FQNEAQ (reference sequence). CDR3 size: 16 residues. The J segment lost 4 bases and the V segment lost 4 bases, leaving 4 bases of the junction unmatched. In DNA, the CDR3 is TGTGCCAGCAGCTGGGGGACTAGCGGGAGCGCAGATACGCAGTATTTT. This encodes CASSWGTSGSADTQYF.

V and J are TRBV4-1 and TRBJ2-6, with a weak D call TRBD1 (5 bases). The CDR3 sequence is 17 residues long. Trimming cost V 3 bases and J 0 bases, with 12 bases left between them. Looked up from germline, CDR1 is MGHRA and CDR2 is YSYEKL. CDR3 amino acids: CASSQHPTVSGANVLTF. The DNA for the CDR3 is TGCGCCAGCAGCCAGCATCCGACAGTCTCTGGGGCCAACGTCCTGACTTTC.

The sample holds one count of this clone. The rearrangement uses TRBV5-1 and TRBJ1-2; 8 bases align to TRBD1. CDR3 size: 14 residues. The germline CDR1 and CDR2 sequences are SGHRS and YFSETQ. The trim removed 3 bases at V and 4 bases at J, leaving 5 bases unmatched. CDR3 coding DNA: TGCGCCAGCAGCTGGGGGACAGGAGCCTATGGCTACACCTTC. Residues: CASSWGTGAYGYTF.

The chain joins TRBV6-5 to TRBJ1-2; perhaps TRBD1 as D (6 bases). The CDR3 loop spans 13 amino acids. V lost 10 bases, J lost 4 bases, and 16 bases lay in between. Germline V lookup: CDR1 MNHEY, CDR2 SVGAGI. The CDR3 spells CAISVGGIYGYTF. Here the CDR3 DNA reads TGTGCCATTTCAGTAGGGGGAATCTATGGCTACACCTTC.

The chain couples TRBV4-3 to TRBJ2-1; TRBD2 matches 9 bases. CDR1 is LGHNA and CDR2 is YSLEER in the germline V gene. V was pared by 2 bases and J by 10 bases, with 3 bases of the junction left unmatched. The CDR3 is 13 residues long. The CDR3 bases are TGCGCCAGCAGCCAATCCCTAGCGGGGGAGCAGTTCTTC. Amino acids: CASSQSLAGEQFF.

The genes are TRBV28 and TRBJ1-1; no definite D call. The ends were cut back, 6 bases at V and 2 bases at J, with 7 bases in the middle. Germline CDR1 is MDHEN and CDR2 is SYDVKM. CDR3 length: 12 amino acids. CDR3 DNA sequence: TGTGCCAGCAGGGGCCCAAACACTGAAGCTTTCTTT. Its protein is CASRGPNTEAFF.

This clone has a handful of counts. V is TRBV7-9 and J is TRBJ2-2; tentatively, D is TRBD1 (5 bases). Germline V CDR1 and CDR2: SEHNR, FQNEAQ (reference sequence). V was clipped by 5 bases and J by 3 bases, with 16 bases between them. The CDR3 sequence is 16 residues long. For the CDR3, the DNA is TGTGCCAGCAGCCGCAGGGTGCAGGTGGACACCGGGGAGCTGTTTTTT. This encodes CASSRRVQVDTGELFF.

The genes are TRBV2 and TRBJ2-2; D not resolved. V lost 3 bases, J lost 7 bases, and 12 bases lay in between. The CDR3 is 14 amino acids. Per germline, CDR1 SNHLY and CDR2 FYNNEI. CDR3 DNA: TGTGCCAGCAGTGATGTTTGGGATGGCGGGGAGCTGTTTTTT. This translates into CASSDVWDGGELFF.

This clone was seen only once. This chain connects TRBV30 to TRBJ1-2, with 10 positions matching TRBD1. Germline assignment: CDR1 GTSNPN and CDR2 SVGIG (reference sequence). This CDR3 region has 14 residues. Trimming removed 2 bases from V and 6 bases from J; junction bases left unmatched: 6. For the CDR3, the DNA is TGTGCCTGGAGTAAGGACAGGGGGGGTGATGGCTACACCTTC. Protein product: CAWSKDRGGDGYTF. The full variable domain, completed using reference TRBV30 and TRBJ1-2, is SQTIHQWPATLVQPVGSPLSLECTVEGTSNPNLYWYRQAAGRGLQLLFYSVGIGQISSEVPQNLSASRPQDRQFILSSKKLLLSDSGFYLCAWSKDRGGDGYTFGSGTRLTVV.

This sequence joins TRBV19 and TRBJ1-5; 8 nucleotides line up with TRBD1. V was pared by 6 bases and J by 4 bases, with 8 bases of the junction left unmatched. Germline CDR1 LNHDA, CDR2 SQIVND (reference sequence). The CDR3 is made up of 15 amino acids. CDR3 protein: CASRGIGQGNQPQHF. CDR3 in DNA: TGTGCCAGTAGGGGAATTGGACAGGGTAATCAGCCCCAGCATTTT.

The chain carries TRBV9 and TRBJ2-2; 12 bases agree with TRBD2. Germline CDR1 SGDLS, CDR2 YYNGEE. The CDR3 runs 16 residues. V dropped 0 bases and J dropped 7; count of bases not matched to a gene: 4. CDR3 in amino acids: CASSVGLAGDGGELFF. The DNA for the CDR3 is TGTGCCAGCAGCGTAGGACTAGCGGGAGACGGCGGGGAGCTGTTTTTT.

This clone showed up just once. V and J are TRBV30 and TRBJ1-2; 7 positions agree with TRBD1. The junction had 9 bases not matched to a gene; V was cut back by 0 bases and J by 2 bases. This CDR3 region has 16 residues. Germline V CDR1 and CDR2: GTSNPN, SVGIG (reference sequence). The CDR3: CAWSVRYRGGNYGYTF. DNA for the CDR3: TGTGCCTGGAGTGTGCGTTACAGGGGAGGGAACTATGGCTACACCTTC. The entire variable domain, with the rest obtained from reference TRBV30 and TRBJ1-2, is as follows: SQTIHQWPATLVQPVGSPLSLECTVEGTSNPNLYWYRQAAGRGLQLLFYSVGIGQISSEVPQNLSASRPQDRQFILSSKKLLLSDSGFYLCAWSVRYRGGNYGYTFGSGTRLTVV.

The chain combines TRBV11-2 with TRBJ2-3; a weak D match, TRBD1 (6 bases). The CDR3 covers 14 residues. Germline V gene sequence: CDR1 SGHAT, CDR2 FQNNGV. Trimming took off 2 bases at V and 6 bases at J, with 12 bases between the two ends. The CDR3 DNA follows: TGTGCCAGCAGCTTACAACAGGGTAGTGATACGCAGTATTTT. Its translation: CASSLQQGSDTQYF.

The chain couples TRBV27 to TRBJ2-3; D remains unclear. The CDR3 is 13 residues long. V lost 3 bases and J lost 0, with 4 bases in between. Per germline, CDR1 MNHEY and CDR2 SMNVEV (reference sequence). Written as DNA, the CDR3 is TGTGCCAGCAGTTTTGGCAGCACAGATACGCAGTATTTT. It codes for CASSFGSTDTQYF.